The 11 T cell receptor beta chains below were found in one sample sequenced in a study of OX40 agonist ivuxolimab in advanced cancers. The assay was immunoSEQ multiplex PCR, and TCRdb's table has in-frame clones only and misses some. The data hold 60,000 or so clones, with about 94% observed a single time. The sequencing here drew on CD4+ or CD8+ T cells sorted from blood, taken in a trial of the OX40 agonist ivuxolimab. These receptors came from an adult with an advanced solid tumor such as melanoma, head and neck, liver or kidney cancer.

The chain is built from TRBV9 and TRBJ2-2; the D is unclear. The CDR3 is made up of 12 amino acids. CDR1 is SGDLS and CDR2 is YYNGEE in the germline V gene. The V end lost 0 bases, the J end lost 7 bases, and 4 bases lay between the germline ends. CDR3 nucleotide sequence: TGTGCCAGCAGCGTAGAAGGCGGGGAGCTGTTTTTT. This gives the protein CASSVEGGELFF.

This chain joins TRBV6-5 and TRBJ2-1; D may be TRBD1 or TRBD2 (5 bases each). This CDR3 is 13 amino acids long. CDR1 is MNHEY and CDR2 is SVGAGI in the germline V gene. Between the trimmed V and J ends, which lost 0 bases and 6 bases, there was a span of 6 bases. For the CDR3, the DNA is TGTGCCAGCAGTTACTCCGGGGCCAATGAGCAGTTCTTC. Its protein is CASSYSGANEQFF.

The rearrangement links TRBV19 to TRBJ2-7; unclear D gene. The CDR3 covers 15 residues. Trimming shortened V by 6 bases and J by 4 bases, and 19 bases separated the two germline ends. CDR1 is LNHDA, CDR2 SQIVND, per germline (reference sequence). CDR3 coding DNA: TGTGCCAGTAGCCCCAGCTTGTACCGGTTATACGAGCAGTACTTC. Translation gives CASSPSLYRLYEQYF.

This clone was seen a single time. V gene TRBV7-2 combines with J gene TRBJ2-2, with D possibly matching TRBD2 (6 bases). This CDR3 is 16 amino acids long. Germline V gives CDR1 SGHTA, CDR2 FQGNSA. Trimming took 5 bases from V and 3 from J, leaving 16 bases between them. The DNA of the CDR3 is TGTGCCAGCAGCCCTAGCGAGGCTAGATACACCGGGGAGCTGTTTTTT. Translated: CASSPSEARYTGELFF.

The chain uses TRBV15 and TRBJ2-7; TRBD1 is a possible D gene (6 bases). Germline CDR1 reads LNHNV; CDR2 reads YYDKDF (reference sequence). V lost 4 bases to trimming and J lost 0 bases, with 22 bases between them. This CDR3 region has 18 residues. CDR3 residues: CATSTHLGLGHSSYEQYF. The DNA of the CDR3 is TGTGCCACCAGCACCCACTTAGGATTGGGACACAGCTCCTACGAGCAGTACTTC.

The J gene is TRBJ2-1, the V gene TRBV7-9; D is unclear. The V end was cut by 3 bases, the J end by 2 bases, with 2 bases between. The CDR3 sequence is 12 residues long. Germline V gene sequence: CDR1 SEHNR, CDR2 FQNEAQ (reference sequence). The CDR3 coding sequence is TGTGCCAGCAGCTTTACCTACAATGAGCAGTTCTTC. Amino acids: CASSFTYNEQFF.

The V call is TRBV5-6, the J call TRBJ1-2; D remains ambiguous. CDR1 SGHDT and CDR2 YYEEEE come from the germline V gene. V was trimmed by 5 bases and J by 4 bases, leaving 24 bases between them. The CDR3 covers 17 residues. The CDR3: CASRDGRASILFYGYTF. DNA for the CDR3: TGTGCCAGCAGGGACGGTCGGGCTTCCATACTCTTCTATGGCTACACCTTC.

CDR3 loop: CASRQDRVNTIYF. CDR3 nucleotides: TGTGCCAGCAGGCAGGACAGGGTAAACACCATATATTTT. The J gene is TRBJ1-3, the V gene TRBV6-4, with TRBD1 identical over 8 bases. Germline-derived CDR1 and CDR2 are MRHNA and SNTAGT. The CDR3 length is 13 residues. Trimming removed 6 bases from V and 6 bases from J; junction bases left unmatched: 4.

The chain links TRBV11-3 to TRBJ1-3, with D tentatively TRBD1 (5 bases). Per germline, CDR1 SGHNT and CDR2 YENEEA. The V gene lost 3 bases and the J gene lost 4 bases, with 25 bases spanning the gap. The CDR3 is 19 amino acids. CDR3 in amino acids: CASSFDPGGRTLPGNTIYF. In DNA form, the CDR3 reads TGTGCCAGCAGCTTCGACCCCGGGGGAAGGACCCTTCCCGGAAACACCATATATTTT.

The chain links TRBV7-9 to TRBJ1-2; a possible D gene is TRBD1 (5 bases). Deletions cut 3 bases from V and 6 bases from J, with 8 bases between. This CDR3 comprises 12 residues. Germline values: CDR1 SEHNR, CDR2 FQNEAQ (reference sequence). The CDR3 region is CASSFGGDGYTF. Written as DNA, the CDR3 is TGTGCCAGCAGCTTCGGGGGTGATGGCTACACCTTC.

This chain links TRBV27 with TRBJ2-7; D uncertain. The CDR3 is made up of 15 amino acids. Trimming stripped 3 bases from V and 0 bases from J, with 12 bases between. CDR1 is MNHEY and CDR2 is SMNVEV in the germline V gene (reference sequence). The CDR3 here is CASSFRQVSSYEQYF. CDR3 in DNA: TGTGCCAGCAGTTTTAGGCAGGTCAGCTCCTACGAGCAGTACTTC.